This TCR beta chain is drawn from a study of Ad26.COV2.S vaccination and SARS-CoV-2 variants. Profiling relied on immunoSEQ multiplex PCR, and the TCRdb table lists in-frame clones only, not all of them. The table includes over 110,000 clones, 86% detected once. Study findings and constraints: Vaccine and placebo groups showed comparable non-spike TCR breadth. In vaccinated individuals, spike-specific CD8+ and CD4+ T cell responses reportedly displayed substantial breadth. Vaccine recipients had higher spike-specific TCR breadth than placebo recipients.

On this clone: Its antigen is unidentified.

Sequencing was performed on peripheral blood, taken after recovery from COVID-19. This clonotype was obtained from a human donor who had recovered from COVID-19.

CDR3 in DNA: TGTGCCAGCAACTTACACGGCAGGGAGACCCAGTACTTC. Translating it yields CASNLHGRETQYF. The rearrangement uses TRBV5-4 and TRBJ2-5; D remains ambiguous. In germline, CDR1 is SGHNT, CDR2 YYREEE (reference sequence). This CDR3 spans 13 amino acids. Between the trimmed V and J ends, which lost 6 bases and 5 bases, there was a span of 14 bases. Based on the CDR3 plus reference TRBV5-4 and TRBJ2-5, the full variable domain is ETGVTQSPTHLIKTRGQQVTLRCSSQSGHNTVSWYQQALGQGPQFIFQYYREEENGRGNFPPRFSGLQFPNYSSELNVNALELDDSALYLCASNLHGRETQYFGPGTRLLVL.